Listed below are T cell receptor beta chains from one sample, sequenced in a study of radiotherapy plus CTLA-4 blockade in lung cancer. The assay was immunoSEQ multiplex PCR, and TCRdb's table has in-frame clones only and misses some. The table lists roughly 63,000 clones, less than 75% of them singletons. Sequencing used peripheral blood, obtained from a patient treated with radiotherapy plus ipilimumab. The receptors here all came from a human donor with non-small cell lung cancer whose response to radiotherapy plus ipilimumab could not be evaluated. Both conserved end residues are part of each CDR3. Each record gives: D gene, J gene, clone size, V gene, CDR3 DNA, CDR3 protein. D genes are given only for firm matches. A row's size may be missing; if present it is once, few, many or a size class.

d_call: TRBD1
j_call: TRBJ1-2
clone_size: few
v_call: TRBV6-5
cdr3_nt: TGTGCCAGCAGTCCCCAGGGGGGATATGGCTACACCTTC
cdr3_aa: CASSPQGGYGYTF

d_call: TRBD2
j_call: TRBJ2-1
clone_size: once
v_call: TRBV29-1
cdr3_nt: TGCAGCGCCTACGGGACTAGTGGCTTAATTGAGCAGTTCTTC
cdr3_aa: CSAYGTSGLIEQFF

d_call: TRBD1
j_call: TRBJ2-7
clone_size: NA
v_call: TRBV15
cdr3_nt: TGTGCCACCAGCAGCAGGGGGCCCTACGAGCAGTACTTC
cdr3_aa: CATSSRGPYEQYF

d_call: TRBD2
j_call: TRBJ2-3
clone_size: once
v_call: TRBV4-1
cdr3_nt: TGCGCCAGCAGCCAATTCGCCCGGTACCTAGCGGGGGGGGCCTGGGATACGCAGTATTTT
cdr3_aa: CASSQFARYLAGGAWDTQYF

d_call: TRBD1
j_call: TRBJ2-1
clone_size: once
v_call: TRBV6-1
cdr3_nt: TGTGCCAGCGGTTGGACAGGGGTCGGTGAGCAGTTCTTC
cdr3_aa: CASGWTGVGEQFF

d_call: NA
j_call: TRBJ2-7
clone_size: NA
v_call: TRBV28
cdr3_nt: TGTGCCAGCAGTTTACCCGACAGAGCCTACGAGCAGTACTTC
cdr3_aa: CASSLPDRAYEQYF

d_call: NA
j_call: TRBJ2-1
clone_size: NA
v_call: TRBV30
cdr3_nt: TGTGCCTGGAGTGGAGGAAGCTACAATGAGCAGTTCTTC
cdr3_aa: CAWSGGSYNEQFF

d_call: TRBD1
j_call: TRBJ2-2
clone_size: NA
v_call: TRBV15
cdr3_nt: TGTGCCACCCGAGGACAGGGGCGATACACCGGGGAGCTGTTTTTT
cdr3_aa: CATRGQGRYTGELFF

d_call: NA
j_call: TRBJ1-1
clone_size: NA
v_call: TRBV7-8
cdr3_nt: TGTGCCACCCAGGTCCGGAATTTGAACACTGAAGCTTTCTTT
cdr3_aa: CATQVRNLNTEAFF

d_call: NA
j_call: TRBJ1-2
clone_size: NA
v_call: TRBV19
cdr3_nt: TGTGCCAGTAGGAGAGTAACAGGGCCGGGAGGCTACACCTTC
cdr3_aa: CASRRVTGPGGYTF

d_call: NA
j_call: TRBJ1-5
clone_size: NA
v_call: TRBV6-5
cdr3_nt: TGTGCCAGCGATAGGGGAGGGCATCAGCCCCAGCATTTT
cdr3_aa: CASDRGGHQPQHF

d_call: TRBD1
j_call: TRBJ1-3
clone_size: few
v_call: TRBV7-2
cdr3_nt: TGTGCCAGCAGCTTTTCCGGGACAGGGGCCACTGGAAACACCATATATTTT
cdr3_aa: CASSFSGTGATGNTIYF

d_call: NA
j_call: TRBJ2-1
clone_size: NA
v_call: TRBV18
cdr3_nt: TGTGCCAGCTCACCACCGGGGGCGAGCTCCTACAATGAGCAGTTCTTC
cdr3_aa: CASSPPGASSYNEQFF

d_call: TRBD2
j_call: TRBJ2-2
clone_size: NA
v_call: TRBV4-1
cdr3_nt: TGCGCCAGCAGCCAGGGTTCGGGGGGGCGTGCCGGGGAGCTGTTTTTT
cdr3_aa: CASSQGSGGRAGELFF

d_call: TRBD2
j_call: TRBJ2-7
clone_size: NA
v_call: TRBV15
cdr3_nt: TGTGCCACCAGCAGATTACCTCGCGGCGGGAGCTCCTACGAGCAGTACTTC
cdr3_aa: CATSRLPRGGSSYEQYF

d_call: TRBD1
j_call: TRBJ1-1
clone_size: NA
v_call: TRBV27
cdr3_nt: TGTGCCAGCAGACGTGGGGGGACAGTTAATTCGAACACTGAAGCTTTCTTT
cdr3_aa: CASRRGGTVNSNTEAFF

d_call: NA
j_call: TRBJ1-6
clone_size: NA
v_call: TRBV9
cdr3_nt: TGTGCCAGCAGCCTAGACAGCTTTAATTCACCCCTCCACTTT
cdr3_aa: CASSLDSFNSPLHF

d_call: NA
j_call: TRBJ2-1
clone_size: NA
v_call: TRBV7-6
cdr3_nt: TGTGCCAGCAGCTATTCATCCTACAATGAGCAGTTCTTC
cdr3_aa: CASSYSSYNEQFF

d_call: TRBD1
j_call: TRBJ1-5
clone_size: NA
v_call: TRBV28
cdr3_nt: TGTGCCAGCAGTTCCACAGGGGTGGGCAATCAGCCCCAGCATTTT
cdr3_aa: CASSSTGVGNQPQHF

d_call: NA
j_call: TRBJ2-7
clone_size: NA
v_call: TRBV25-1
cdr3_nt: TGTGCCAGCAGTGGACGGCTAGCGCCAACCTACGAGCAGTACTTC
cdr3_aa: CASSGRLAPTYEQYF

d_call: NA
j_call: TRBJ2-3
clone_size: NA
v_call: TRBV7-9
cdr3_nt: TGTGCCAGCAGCTCCCCCCCGCAGTCCACAGATACGCAGTATTTT
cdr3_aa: CASSSPPQSTDTQYF

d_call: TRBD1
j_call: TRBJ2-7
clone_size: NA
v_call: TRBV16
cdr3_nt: TGTGCCAGCAGCCAATCAAGGACAGGGATTGGGGCGGGGGAGCAGTACTTC
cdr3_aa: CASSQSRTGIGAGEQYF

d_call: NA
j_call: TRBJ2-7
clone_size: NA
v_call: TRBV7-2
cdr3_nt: TGTGCCAGCAGCACTCCCGGGACCTACGAGCAGTACTTC
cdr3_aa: CASSTPGTYEQYF

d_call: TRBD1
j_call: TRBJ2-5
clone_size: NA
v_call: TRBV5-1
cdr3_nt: TGCGCCAGCCGCTCCGGGACAGGTCCTTCTGAGACCCAGTACTTC
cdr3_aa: CASRSGTGPSETQYF

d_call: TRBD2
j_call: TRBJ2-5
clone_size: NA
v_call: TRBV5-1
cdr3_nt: TGCGCCAGCAGCTTGGCCTTGGCAGGGGCTAGCGGGAGGTCGATGGAGACCCAGTACTTC
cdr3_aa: CASSLALAGASGRSMETQYF

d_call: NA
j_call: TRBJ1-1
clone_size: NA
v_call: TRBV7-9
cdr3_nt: TGTGCCAGCAGCCCCCGGGGGTCCACTGAAGCTTTCTTT
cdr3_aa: CASSPRGSTEAFF

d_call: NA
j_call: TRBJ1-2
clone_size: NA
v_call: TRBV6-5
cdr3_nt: TGTGCCAGCAAATTTTCAGGACAGAGGCATGGCTACACCTTC
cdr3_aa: CASKFSGQRHGYTF

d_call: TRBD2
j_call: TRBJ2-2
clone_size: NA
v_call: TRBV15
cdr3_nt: TGTGCCACCAGCATAGATAGCGGGAGTAGTACCGGGGAGCTGTTTTTT
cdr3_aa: CATSIDSGSSTGELFF

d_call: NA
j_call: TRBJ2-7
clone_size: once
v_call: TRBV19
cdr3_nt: TGTGCCAGTAGTCCGTTACAGGGGAGGTACGAGCAGTACTTC
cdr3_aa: CASSPLQGRYEQYF

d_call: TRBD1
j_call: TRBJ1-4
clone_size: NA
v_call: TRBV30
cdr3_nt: TGTGCCTGGAAATCCCTCGACAGGGTCTATGAAAAACTGTTTTTT
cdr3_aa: CAWKSLDRVYEKLFF

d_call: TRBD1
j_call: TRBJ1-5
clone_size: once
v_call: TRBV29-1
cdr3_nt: TGCAGCGTTGAAACAGGGGGCAATCAGCCCCAGCATTTT
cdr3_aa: CSVETGGNQPQHF

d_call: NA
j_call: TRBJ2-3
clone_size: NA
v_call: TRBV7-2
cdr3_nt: TGTGCCAGCAGCTTAGCGGGCAGCGGGGATACGCAGTATTTT
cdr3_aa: CASSLAGSGDTQYF

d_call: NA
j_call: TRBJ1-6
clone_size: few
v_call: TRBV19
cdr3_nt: TGTGCCAGTAGTATCGGGGGGTCCCATTCACCCCTCCACTTT
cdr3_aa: CASSIGGSHSPLHF

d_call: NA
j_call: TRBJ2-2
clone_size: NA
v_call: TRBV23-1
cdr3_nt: TGCGCCAGCAGTCAATCGGCTCGCACCGGGGAGCTGTTTTTT
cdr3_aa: CASSQSARTGELFF

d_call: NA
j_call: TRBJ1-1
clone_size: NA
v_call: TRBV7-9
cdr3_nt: TGTGCCAGCAGTCGCCTCCAGCGGGACACTGAAGCTTTCTTT
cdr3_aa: CASSRLQRDTEAFF

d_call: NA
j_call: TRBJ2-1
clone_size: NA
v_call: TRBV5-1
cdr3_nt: TGCGCCAGCACTGGAGATTCCCCCTACAATGAGCAGTTCTTC
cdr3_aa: CASTGDSPYNEQFF

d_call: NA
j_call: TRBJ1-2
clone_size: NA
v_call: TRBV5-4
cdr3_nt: TGTGCCAGCAGCTTGGCCGGAGGAATCTATGGCTACACCTTC
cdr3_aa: CASSLAGGIYGYTF

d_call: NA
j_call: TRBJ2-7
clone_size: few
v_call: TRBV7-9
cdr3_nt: TGTGCCAGCAGCTTAGTCGAGGGTTACGAGCAGTACTTC
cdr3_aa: CASSLVEGYEQYF

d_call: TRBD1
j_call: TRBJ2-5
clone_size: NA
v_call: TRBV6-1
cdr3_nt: TGTGCCAGCAGTGAAGCGCGGTGGACAGGGGCAGAGACCCAGTACTTC
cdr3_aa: CASSEARWTGAETQYF

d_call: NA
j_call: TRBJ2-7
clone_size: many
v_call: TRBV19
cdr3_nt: TGTGCCAGTAGTATCAGGGAAGGCTACGAGCAGTACTTC
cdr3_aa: CASSIREGYEQYF

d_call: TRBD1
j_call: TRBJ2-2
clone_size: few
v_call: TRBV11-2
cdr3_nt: TGTGCCAGCAGCTCAACGAGGGGGCAGGGAAGAACCGGGGAGCTGTTTTTT
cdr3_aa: CASSSTRGQGRTGELFF

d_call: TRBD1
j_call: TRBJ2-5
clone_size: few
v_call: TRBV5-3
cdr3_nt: TGTGCCAGAAGCGCGGGACAGGGGGCTCTCCAAGAGACCCAGTACTTC
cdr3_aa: CARSAGQGALQETQYF

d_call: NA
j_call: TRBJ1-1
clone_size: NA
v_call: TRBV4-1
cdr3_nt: TGCGCCAGCAGCCAAAGGACAGCCATGAACACTGAAGCTTTCTTT
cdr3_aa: CASSQRTAMNTEAFF

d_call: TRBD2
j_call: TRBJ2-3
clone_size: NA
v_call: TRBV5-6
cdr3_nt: TGTGCCAGCAGCTTGCGGGGCCTAGCGGGATGGACAGATACGCAGTATTTT
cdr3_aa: CASSLRGLAGWTDTQYF

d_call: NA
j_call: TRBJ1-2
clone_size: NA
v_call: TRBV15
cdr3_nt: TGTGCCACCAGCAGAGAAGAGAACTATGGCTACACCTTC
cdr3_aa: CATSREENYGYTF

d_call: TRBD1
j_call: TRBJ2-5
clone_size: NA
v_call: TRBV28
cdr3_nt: TGTGCCAGCAGTTTACGCTTGTTGGGGCCAGGGGGCGCTCCCGGAGAGACCCAGTACTTC
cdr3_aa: CASSLRLLGPGGAPGETQYF